This T cell receptor (beta chain) was observed in a study of blood T cell repertoires in COVID-19. At the level of the study: The study drew acute and convalescent COVID-19 samples from the United States, Italy and Spain. Sources were T cells, B-cell-depleted T cells, or PBMCs; the material itself was cDNA or gDNA.

The V gene end was trimmed by 5 bases and the J gene end by 0 bases; junction bases not matched to a gene: 11. Germline V CDR1 and CDR2: KGHSH, LQKENI. The CDR3 is 17 amino acids. Sequencing used immunoSEQ multiplex PCR; TCRdb keeps in-frame clones, though not all of them. The table lists roughly 45,000 clones, roughly 85% of them singletons. V is TRBV18 and J is TRBJ1-1, with 8 positions matching TRBD1. The TCR comes from a human donor in a cohort sampled during active COVID-19. Sequenced: peripheral blood. DNA for the CDR3: TGTGCCAGCTCATTTTACCAGGGGGCCTGGATGAACACTGAAGCTTTCTTT. Protein product: CASSFYQGAWMNTEAFF.